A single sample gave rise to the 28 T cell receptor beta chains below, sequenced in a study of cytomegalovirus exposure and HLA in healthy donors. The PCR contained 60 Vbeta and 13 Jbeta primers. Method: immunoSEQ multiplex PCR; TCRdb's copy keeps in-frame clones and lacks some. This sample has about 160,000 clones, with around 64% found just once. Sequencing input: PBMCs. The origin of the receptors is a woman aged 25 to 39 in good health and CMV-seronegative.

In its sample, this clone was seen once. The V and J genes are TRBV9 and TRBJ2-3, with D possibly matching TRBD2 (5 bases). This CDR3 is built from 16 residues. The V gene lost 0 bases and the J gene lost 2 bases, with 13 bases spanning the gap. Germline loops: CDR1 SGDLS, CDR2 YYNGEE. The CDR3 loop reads CASSVDRGGLTDTQYF. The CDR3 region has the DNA TGTGCCAGCAGCGTAGATCGCGGAGGCCTCACAGATACGCAGTATTTT.

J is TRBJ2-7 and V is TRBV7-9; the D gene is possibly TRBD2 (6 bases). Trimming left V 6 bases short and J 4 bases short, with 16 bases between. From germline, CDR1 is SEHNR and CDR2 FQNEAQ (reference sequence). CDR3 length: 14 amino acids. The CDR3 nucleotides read TGTGCCAGCAGTCGACCTGGGGGGTGGTACGAGCAGTACTTC. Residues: CASSRPGGWYEQYF.

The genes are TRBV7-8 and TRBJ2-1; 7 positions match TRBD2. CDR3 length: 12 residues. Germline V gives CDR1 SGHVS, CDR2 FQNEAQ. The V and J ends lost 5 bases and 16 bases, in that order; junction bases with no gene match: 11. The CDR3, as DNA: TGTGCCAGCAGCCCTCGTGCGGGAGAGGCTTTCTTC. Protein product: CASSPRAGEAFF.

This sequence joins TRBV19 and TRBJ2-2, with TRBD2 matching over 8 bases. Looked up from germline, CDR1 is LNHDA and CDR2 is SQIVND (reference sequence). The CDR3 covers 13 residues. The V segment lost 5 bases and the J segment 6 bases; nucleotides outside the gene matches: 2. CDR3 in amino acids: CASSPTSAGELFF. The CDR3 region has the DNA TGTGCCAGTAGTCCGACTAGCGCCGGGGAGCTGTTTTTT.

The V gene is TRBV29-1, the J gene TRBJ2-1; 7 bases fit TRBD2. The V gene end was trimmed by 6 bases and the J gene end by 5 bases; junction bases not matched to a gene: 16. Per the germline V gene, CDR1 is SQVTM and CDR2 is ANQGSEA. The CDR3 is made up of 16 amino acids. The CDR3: CSVSWGGSATHNEQFF. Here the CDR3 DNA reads TGCAGCGTATCGTGGGGGGGTAGCGCCACCCACAATGAGCAGTTCTTC.

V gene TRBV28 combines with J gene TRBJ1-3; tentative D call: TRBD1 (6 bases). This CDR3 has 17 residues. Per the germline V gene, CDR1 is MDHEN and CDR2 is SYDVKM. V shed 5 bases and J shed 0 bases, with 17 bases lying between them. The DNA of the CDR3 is TGTGCCAGCAGTCCCCCCTGGGGGGGCCACTCTGGAAACACCATATATTTT. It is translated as CASSPPWGGHSGNTIYF.

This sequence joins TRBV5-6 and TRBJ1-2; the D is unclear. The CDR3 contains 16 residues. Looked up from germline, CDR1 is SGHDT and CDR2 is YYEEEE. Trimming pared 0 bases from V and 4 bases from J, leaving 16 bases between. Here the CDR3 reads CASSLAGRGATYGYTF. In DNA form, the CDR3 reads TGTGCCAGCAGCTTGGCAGGTCGGGGAGCGACCTATGGCTACACCTTC.

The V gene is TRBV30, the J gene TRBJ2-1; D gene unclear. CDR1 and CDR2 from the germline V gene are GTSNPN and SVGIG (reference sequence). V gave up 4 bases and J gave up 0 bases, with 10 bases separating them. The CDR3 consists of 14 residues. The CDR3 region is CAWNGPSSYNEQFF. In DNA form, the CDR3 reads TGTGCCTGGAACGGTCCGAGCTCCTACAATGAGCAGTTCTTC.

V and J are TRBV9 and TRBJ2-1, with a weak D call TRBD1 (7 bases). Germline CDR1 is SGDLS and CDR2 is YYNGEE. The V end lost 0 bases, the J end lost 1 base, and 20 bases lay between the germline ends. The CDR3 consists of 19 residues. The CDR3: CASSVAIGGGGGSYNEQFF. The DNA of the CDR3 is TGTGCCAGCAGCGTAGCCATAGGGGGCGGAGGGGGTTCCTACAATGAGCAGTTCTTC.

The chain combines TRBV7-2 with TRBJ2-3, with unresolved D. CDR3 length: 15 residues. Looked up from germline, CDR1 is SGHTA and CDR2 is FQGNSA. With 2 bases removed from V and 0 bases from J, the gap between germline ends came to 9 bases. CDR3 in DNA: TGTGCCAGCAGCTTATCGGGTGGGAGCACAGATACGCAGTATTTT. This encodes CASSLSGGSTDTQYF.

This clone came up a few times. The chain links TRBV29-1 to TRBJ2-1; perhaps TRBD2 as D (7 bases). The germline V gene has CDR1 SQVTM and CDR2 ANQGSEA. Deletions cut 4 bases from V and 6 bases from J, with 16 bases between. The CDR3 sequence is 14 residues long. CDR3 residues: CSVVVRGGPNEQFF. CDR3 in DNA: TGCAGCGTTGTGGTCCGCGGGGGCCCCAATGAGCAGTTCTTC.

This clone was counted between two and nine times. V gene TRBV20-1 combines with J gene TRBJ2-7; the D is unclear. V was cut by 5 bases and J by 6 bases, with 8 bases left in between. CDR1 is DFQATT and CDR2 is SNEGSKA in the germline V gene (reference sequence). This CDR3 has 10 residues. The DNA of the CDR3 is TGCAGTGCTCCTCGTAGCGAGCAGTACTTC. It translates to CSAPRSEQYF.

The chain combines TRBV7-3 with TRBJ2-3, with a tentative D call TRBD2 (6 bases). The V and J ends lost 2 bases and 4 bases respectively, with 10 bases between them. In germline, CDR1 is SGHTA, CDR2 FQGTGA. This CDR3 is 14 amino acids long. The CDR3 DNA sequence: TGTGCCAGCAGCTTACGAGGGGAGGCAGATACGCAGTATTTT. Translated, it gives CASSLRGEADTQYF.

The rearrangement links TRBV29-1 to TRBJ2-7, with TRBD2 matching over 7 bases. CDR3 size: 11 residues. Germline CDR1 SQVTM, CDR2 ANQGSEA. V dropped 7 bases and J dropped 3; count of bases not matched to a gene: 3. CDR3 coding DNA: TGCAGCGCGAGGACTAGCTACGAGCAGTACTTC. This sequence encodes CSARTSYEQYF.

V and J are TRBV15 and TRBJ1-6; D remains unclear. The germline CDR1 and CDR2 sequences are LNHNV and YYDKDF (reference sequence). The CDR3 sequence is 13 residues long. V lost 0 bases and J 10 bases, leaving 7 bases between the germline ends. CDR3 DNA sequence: TGTGCCACCAGCAGAGATTTTCAATCACCCCTCCACTTT. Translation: CATSRDFQSPLHF.

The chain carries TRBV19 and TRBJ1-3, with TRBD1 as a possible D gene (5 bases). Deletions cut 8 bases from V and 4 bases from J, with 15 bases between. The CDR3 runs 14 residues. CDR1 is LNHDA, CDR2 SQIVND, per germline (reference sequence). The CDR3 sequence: CASWTLTAGNTIYF. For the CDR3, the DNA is TGTGCCAGTTGGACACTAACTGCCGGAAACACCATATATTTT.

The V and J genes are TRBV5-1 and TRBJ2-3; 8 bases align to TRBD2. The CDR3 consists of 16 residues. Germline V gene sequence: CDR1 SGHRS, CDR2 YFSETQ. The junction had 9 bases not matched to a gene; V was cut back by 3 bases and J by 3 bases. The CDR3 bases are TGCGCCAGCAGCTCCGGCCGGGGGGGCTCGACAGATACGCAGTATTTT. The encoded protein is CASSSGRGGSTDTQYF.

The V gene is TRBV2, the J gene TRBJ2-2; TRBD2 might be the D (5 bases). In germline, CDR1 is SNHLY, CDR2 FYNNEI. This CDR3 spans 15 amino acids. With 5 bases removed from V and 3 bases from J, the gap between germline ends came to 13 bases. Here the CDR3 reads CASSLEGEDTGELFF. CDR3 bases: TGTGCCAGCAGTCTAGAGGGCGAGGACACCGGGGAGCTGTTTTTT.

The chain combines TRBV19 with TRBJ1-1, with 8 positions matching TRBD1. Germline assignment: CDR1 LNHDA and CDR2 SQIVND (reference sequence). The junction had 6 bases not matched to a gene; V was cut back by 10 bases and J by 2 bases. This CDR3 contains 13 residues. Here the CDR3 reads CAIWDRSNTEAFF. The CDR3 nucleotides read TGTGCCATCTGGGACAGGAGTAACACTGAAGCTTTCTTT.

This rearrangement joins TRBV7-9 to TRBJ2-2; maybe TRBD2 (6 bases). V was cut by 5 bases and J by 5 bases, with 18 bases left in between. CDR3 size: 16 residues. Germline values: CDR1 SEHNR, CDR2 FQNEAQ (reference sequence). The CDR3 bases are TGTGCCAGCAGCCCCCCGGGGGAGCGAGGAACCGGGGAGCTGTTTTTT. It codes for CASSPPGERGTGELFF.

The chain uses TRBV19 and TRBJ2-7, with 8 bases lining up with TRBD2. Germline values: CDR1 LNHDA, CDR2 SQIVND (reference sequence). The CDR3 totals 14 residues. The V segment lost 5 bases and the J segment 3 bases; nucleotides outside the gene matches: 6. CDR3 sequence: CASSVRTSFYEQYF. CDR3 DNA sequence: TGTGCCAGTAGTGTCCGGACTAGCTTCTACGAGCAGTACTTC.

The CDR3 nucleotides read TGTGCCTGGGGGGATAGGTCGGGGTACGAGCAGTACTTC. Translation: CAWGDRSGYEQYF. The chain employs TRBV30 and TRBJ2-7; a possible D gene is TRBD2 (5 bases). V lost 5 bases and J lost 4, with 15 bases in between. This CDR3 spans 13 amino acids. The germline gives CDR1 GTSNPN, CDR2 SVGIG (reference sequence).

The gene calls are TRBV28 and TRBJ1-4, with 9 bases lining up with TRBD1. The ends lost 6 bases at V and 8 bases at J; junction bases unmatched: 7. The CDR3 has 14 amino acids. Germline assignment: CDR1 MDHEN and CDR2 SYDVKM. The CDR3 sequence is CASSRQGGIEKLFF. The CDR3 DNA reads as TGTGCCAGCAGCCGACAGGGGGGCATAGAAAAACTGTTTTTT.

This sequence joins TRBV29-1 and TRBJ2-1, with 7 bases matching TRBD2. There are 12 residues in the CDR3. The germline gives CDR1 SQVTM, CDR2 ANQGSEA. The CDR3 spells CSGGREAGEQFF. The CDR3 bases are TGCAGTGGAGGACGGGAGGCGGGAGAGCAGTTCTTC.

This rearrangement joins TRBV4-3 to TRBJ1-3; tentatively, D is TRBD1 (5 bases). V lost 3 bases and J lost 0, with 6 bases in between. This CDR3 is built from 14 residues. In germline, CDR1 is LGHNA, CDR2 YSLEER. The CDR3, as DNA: TGCGCCAGCAGCCAGACAGTCTCTGGAAACACCATATATTTT. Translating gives CASSQTVSGNTIYF.

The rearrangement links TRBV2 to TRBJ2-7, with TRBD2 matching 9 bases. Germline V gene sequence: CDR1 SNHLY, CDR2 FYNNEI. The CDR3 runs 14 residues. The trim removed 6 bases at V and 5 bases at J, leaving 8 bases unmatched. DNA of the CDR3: TGTGCCAGCAGCCAACGGACTAGCGTCGACGAGCAGTACTTC. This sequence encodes CASSQRTSVDEQYF.

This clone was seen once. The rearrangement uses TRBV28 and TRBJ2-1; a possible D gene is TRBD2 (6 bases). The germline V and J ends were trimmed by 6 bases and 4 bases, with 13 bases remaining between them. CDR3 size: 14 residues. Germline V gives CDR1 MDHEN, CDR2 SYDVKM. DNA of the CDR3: TGTGCCAGCAGACCGGGACTCGGATACAATGAGCAGTTCTTC. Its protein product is CASRPGLGYNEQFF.

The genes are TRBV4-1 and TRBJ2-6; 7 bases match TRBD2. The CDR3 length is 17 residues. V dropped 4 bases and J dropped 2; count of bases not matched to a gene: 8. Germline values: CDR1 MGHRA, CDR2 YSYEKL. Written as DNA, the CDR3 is TGCGCCAGCAGCCCGTTGGGGGGGTTTACTGGGGCCAACGTCCTGACTTTC. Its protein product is CASSPLGGFTGANVLTF.